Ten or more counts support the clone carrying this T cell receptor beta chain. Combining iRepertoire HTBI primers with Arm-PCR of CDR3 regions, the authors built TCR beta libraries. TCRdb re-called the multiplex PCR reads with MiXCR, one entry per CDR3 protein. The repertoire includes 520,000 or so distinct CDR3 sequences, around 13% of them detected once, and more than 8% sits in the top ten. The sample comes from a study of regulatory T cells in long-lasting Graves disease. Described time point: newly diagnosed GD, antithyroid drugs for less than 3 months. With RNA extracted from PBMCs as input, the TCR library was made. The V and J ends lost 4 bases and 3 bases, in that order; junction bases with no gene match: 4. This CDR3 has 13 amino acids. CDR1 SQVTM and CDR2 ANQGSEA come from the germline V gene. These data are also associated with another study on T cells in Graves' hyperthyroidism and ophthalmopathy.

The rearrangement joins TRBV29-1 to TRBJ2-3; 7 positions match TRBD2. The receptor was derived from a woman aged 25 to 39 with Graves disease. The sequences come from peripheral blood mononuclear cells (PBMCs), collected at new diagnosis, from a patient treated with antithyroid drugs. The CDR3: CSVVGTITDTQYF. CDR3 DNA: TGCAGCGTTGTAGGGACTATAACAGATACGCAGTATTTT.